The 32 T cell receptor beta chains in this list originate from one sample, sequenced in a study of CD8+ T cells in alopecia areata. Following extraction, RNA underwent reverse transcription to cDNA, which served as the sequencing template. The table came from immunoSEQ multiplex PCR; TCRdb's copy has only in-frame clones and leaves some out. The table lists about 130,000 clones, approximately 53% of them singletons. Sequenced here: CD4+ T cells sorted from blood, sampled at week 0. The receptors here all came from a human donor with alopecia areata.

This clone showed up just once. The chain is built from TRBV4-1 and TRBJ1-4; possible D gene TRBD1, 5 bases. CDR1 is MGHRA and CDR2 is YSYEKL in the germline V gene. The germline V and J ends were trimmed by 2 bases and 6 bases, with 13 bases remaining between them. The CDR3 consists of 15 residues. CDR3 bases: TGCGCCAGCAGCCAAAGAAGCCGAGGGGATGAAAAACTGTTTTTT. As protein: CASSQRSRGDEKLFF.

This clone came up a few times. V is TRBV7-8 and J is TRBJ2-5; tentatively, D is TRBD2 (6 bases). The CDR3 is 14 amino acids. Germline lookup yields CDR1 SGHVS and CDR2 FQNEAQ. Trimming shortened V by 5 bases and J by 3 bases, and 13 bases separated the two germline ends. The CDR3 region has the DNA TGTGCCAGCAGCCGAACGGGACTTGAAGAGACCCAGTACTTC. As protein: CASSRTGLEETQYF.

This sequence joins TRBV5-1 and TRBJ2-7; TRBD1 agrees at 7 bases. CDR3 length: 13 amino acids. Germline V gives CDR1 SGHRS, CDR2 YFSETQ. V shed 0 bases, J shed 5 bases, and the junction held 2 bases outside the gene matches. The CDR3 spells CASSLEGADEQYF. CDR3 coding DNA: TGCGCCAGCAGCTTGGAGGGGGCGGACGAGCAGTACTTC.

This clone was found a few times. The chain carries TRBV7-9 and TRBJ1-4, with TRBD1 matching 12 bases. This CDR3 has 17 amino acids. Germline CDR1 reads SEHNR; CDR2 reads FQNEAQ (reference sequence). J was trimmed by 6 bases and V by 3 bases; bases with no gene match: 8. This CDR3 reads CASSFLGTGGADEKLFF. CDR3 sequence (DNA): TGTGCCAGCAGCTTTCTCGGGACAGGGGGCGCGGATGAAAAACTGTTTTTT.

The chain is built from TRBV5-4 and TRBJ2-7, with 13 bases matching TRBD2. In germline, CDR1 is SGHNT, CDR2 YYREEE (reference sequence). CDR3 size: 15 residues. Trimming at V came to 4 bases and at J to 6 bases, leaving 7 bases not matched to a gene. The CDR3 spells CASSPGLAGTFEQYF. The CDR3 DNA reads as TGTGCCAGCAGCCCGGGACTAGCGGGAACTTTCGAGCAGTACTTC. The whole variable domain, remainder taken from reference TRBV5-4 and TRBJ2-7, is ETGVTQSPTHLIKTRGQQVTLRCSSQSGHNTVSWYQQALGQGPQFIFQYYREEENGRGNFPPRFSGLQFPNYSSELNVNALELDDSALYLCASSPGLAGTFEQYFGPGTRLTVT.

This chain's CDR3 is CAISGGRASGSTYF. Written as DNA, the CDR3 is TGTGCCATCAGTGGAGGGCGTGCGAGCGGGAGTACGTACTTC. The gene calls are TRBV10-3 and TRBJ2-5; 8 positions agree with TRBD2. In germline, CDR1 is ENHRY, CDR2 SYGVKD. The junction had 14 bases not matched to a gene; V was cut back by 4 bases and J by 13 bases. The CDR3 is 14 residues long.

The chain joins TRBV27 to TRBJ2-7, with TRBD2 identical over 9 bases. Germline CDR1 is MNHEY and CDR2 is SMNVEV (reference sequence). V shed 8 bases, J shed 5 bases, and the junction held 19 bases outside the gene matches. This CDR3 has 17 amino acids. The CDR3 nucleotides read TGTGCCAGCCGAAATCGGCCTTCGGGACTAGCCGCCCACGAGCAGTACTTC. This translates into CASRNRPSGLAAHEQYF.

V is TRBV27 and J is TRBJ2-3, with D possibly TRBD2 on 6 matching bases. The CDR3 has 13 residues. Trimming left V 7 bases short and J 1 base short, with 9 bases between. Germline V CDR1 and CDR2: MNHEY, SMNVEV (reference sequence). The CDR3 reads CASKPSGTDTQYF. The CDR3 DNA follows: TGTGCCAGCAAACCTAGCGGCACAGATACGCAGTATTTT.

The chain recombines TRBV7-9 with TRBJ1-2, with D possibly being TRBD1 (5 bases). V lost 9 bases, J lost 2 bases, and 16 bases lay in between. The CDR3 sequence is 14 residues long. The V gene's germline CDR1 is SEHNR and CDR2 FQNEAQ (reference sequence). CDR3: CASDIRDANYGYTF. CDR3 bases: TGTGCCAGTGACATTCGGGACGCGAACTATGGCTACACCTTC.

The chain has TRBV30 and TRBJ2-1, with 7 bases lining up with TRBD1. Trimming removed 5 bases from V and 6 bases from J; junction bases left unmatched: 4. CDR3 size: 12 residues. CDR1 is GTSNPN, CDR2 SVGIG, per germline (reference sequence). This CDR3 reads CAWGRTGNEQFF. The CDR3, as DNA: TGTGCCTGGGGTCGGACAGGCAATGAGCAGTTCTTC.

This clone was observed a few times. The chain couples TRBV7-2 to TRBJ2-5; a weak D match, TRBD2 (6 bases). CDR3 size: 16 residues. Germline loops: CDR1 SGHTA, CDR2 FQGNSA. The V end lost 0 bases, the J end lost 1 base, and 12 bases lay between the germline ends. The CDR3 DNA reads TGTGCCAGCAGCTTAGCGATTGGTAGCGGCCAAGAGACCCAGTACTTC. Translating gives CASSLAIGSGQETQYF.

This clone was recorded a few times. The rearrangement uses TRBV30 and TRBJ1-1; D ambiguous. V dropped 2 bases and J dropped 4 bases, with 5 bases sitting between them. CDR1 is GTSNPN, CDR2 SVGIG, per germline (reference sequence). CDR3 size: 11 residues. The CDR3 here is CAWSSPTEAFF. For the CDR3, the DNA is TGTGCCTGGAGTAGTCCCACTGAAGCTTTCTTT. Filled out from reference TRBV30 and TRBJ1-1, the complete variable domain reads SQTIHQWPATLVQPVGSPLSLECTVEGTSNPNLYWYRQAAGRGLQLLFYSVGIGQISSEVPQNLSASRPQDRQFILSSKKLLLSDSGFYLCAWSSPTEAFFGQGTRLTVV.

The V gene is TRBV4-3, the J gene TRBJ1-5; D is possibly TRBD1 (5 bases). Trimming took off 3 bases at V and 6 bases at J, with 12 bases between the two ends. Germline CDR1 LGHNA, CDR2 YSLEER. The CDR3 extends over 14 amino acids. CDR3 nucleotide sequence: TGCGCCAGCAGCCAGTACAGGAAGGGTCAGCCCCAGCATTTT. Its protein is CASSQYRKGQPQHF.

V is TRBV7-3 and J is TRBJ2-3; no reliable D call. Trimming removed 5 bases from V and 3 bases from J, with 6 bases in between. CDR3 length: 12 amino acids. Germline CDR1 reads SGHTA; CDR2 reads FQGTGA. In nucleotides, the CDR3 is TGTGCCAGCAGCCCCCAGACAGATACGCAGTATTTT. Translated: CASSPQTDTQYF. The entire variable domain, with the rest obtained from reference TRBV7-3 and TRBJ2-3, is as follows: GAGVSQTPSNKVTEKGKYVELRCDPISGHTALYWYRQSLGQGPEFLIYFQGTGAADDSGLPNDRFFAVRPEGSVSTLKIQRTERGDSAVYLCASSPQTDTQYFGPGTRLTVL.

V is TRBV7-3 and J is TRBJ2-5; D is uncertain. Germline lookup yields CDR1 SGHTA and CDR2 FQGTGA. The ends were cut back, 1 base at V and 1 base at J, with 4 bases in the middle. CDR3 size: 13 residues. CDR3 DNA: TGTGCCAGCAGCTTAAACCTCCAAGAGACCCAGTACTTC. As protein: CASSLNLQETQYF.

The table lists this clone with a few counts. The chain recombines TRBV5-4 with TRBJ1-2; 7 bases map to TRBD1. Losses at the gene ends were 1 base for V and 6 bases for J; bases not matched to a gene: 12. CDR3 length: 16 residues. Germline CDR1 reads SGHNT; CDR2 reads YYREEE (reference sequence). The CDR3 nucleotides are TGTGCCAGCAGCTTGATTAAAGCCAGGGGGGAAGATGGCTACACCTTC. It yields the protein CASSLIKARGEDGYTF.

This sequence joins TRBV5-1 and TRBJ1-1; maybe TRBD1 (6 bases). V was pared by 0 bases and J by 0 bases, with 9 bases between. This CDR3 spans 15 amino acids. Germline V gene sequence: CDR1 SGHRS, CDR2 YFSETQ. The CDR3 loop is CASSLADRLNTEAFF. CDR3 sequence (DNA): TGCGCCAGCAGCTTGGCGGACAGATTGAACACTGAAGCTTTCTTT.

This clone was counted only a few times. V is TRBV29-1 and J is TRBJ1-4; the D gene is possibly TRBD1 (5 bases). CDR3 length equals 10 residues. Trimming cost V 5 bases and J 8 bases, with 6 bases left between them. CDR1 is SQVTM and CDR2 is ANQGSEA in the germline V gene. The CDR3 spells CSVRGEKLFF. DNA for the CDR3: TGCAGCGTTCGGGGGGAAAAACTGTTTTTT.

This clone was picked up a small number of times. The chain has TRBV7-2 and TRBJ1-3; 7 bases are a match to TRBD1. The CDR3 extends over 13 amino acids. Germline lookup yields CDR1 SGHTA and CDR2 FQGNSA. Unmatched junction bases numbered 6, after V lost 5 bases and J lost 8 bases. The CDR3 region has the DNA TGTGCCAGCAGCCCACAGGGGTGGGACACCATATATTTT. It is translated as CASSPQGWDTIYF.

The rearrangement uses TRBV5-1 and TRBJ2-7, with TRBD1 identical over 11 bases. This CDR3 comprises 14 residues. V was clipped by 4 bases and J by 6 bases; unmatched bases: 6. Germline lookup yields CDR1 SGHRS and CDR2 YFSETQ. The CDR3: CASSPRTGGAEQYF. CDR3 nucleotides: TGCGCCAGCAGCCCACGGACAGGGGGCGCCGAGCAGTACTTC.

The rearrangement links TRBV9 to TRBJ1-2; perhaps TRBD1 as D (5 bases). CDR1 SGDLS and CDR2 YYNGEE come from the germline V gene. The CDR3 consists of 15 residues. V lost 2 bases and J lost 1, with 12 bases in between. The CDR3 region is CASSVNHQGNYGYTF. CDR3 nucleotides: TGTGCCAGCAGCGTCAACCATCAGGGTAACTATGGCTACACCTTC.

The DNA for the CDR3 is TGTGCCAGCAGCTTGGCGCAGGGCTTGTTTAACACTGAAGCTTTCTTT. As protein: CASSLAQGLFNTEAFF. This rearrangement joins TRBV5-6 to TRBJ1-1, with D possibly being TRBD1 (5 bases). Trimming cost V 0 bases and J 2 bases, with 14 bases left between them. The germline CDR1 and CDR2 sequences are SGHDT and YYEEEE. CDR3 length: 16 residues.

The V call is TRBV5-1, the J call TRBJ2-7; maybe TRBD1 (6 bases). V was cut by 0 bases and J by 0 bases, with 16 bases left in between. Germline CDR1 reads SGHRS; CDR2 reads YFSETQ. This CDR3 has 17 amino acids. This chain's CDR3 is CASSLEMGTYHSYEQYF. The CDR3, as DNA: TGCGCCAGCAGCTTGGAAATGGGGACATACCACTCCTACGAGCAGTACTTC.

This chain connects TRBV7-9 to TRBJ2-7; maybe TRBD1 (5 bases). Germline V gives CDR1 SEHNR, CDR2 FQNEAQ (reference sequence). This CDR3 comprises 15 residues. The V and J ends lost 1 base and 0 bases respectively, with 10 bases between them. In nucleotides, the CDR3 is TGTGCCAGCAGCTTAGGACAGCCGGGCTCCTACGAGCAGTACTTC. Its translation is CASSLGQPGSYEQYF.

The chain is built from TRBV29-1 and TRBJ2-5; D remains unclear. Germline loops: CDR1 SQVTM, CDR2 ANQGSEA. CDR3 length: 11 residues. V shed 0 bases and J shed 11 bases, with 10 bases lying between them. The CDR3 is CSVEESRAQYF. Written as DNA, the CDR3 is TGCAGCGTTGAAGAATCACGTGCTCAGTACTTC.

The chain couples TRBV4-1 to TRBJ1-5; TRBD1 matches at 10 bases. V trimming: 5 bases; J trimming: 0 bases; junction bases outside the gene matches: 7. CDR3 length equals 17 residues. From germline, CDR1 is MGHRA and CDR2 YSYEKL. The CDR3 region has the DNA TGCGCCAGCAGCACTCCGGGACAGGGGCTTAGCAATCAGCCCCAGCATTTT. This sequence encodes CASSTPGQGLSNQPQHF.

The J gene is TRBJ1-5, the V gene TRBV27; 9 bases are shared with TRBD1. Trimming took 4 bases from V and 4 from J; bases not matched to a gene: 5. The length of the CDR3 is 15 residues. CDR1 is MNHEY and CDR2 is SMNVEV in the germline V gene (reference sequence). CDR3 sequence (DNA): TGTGCCAGCAGTTCCGCCGGGACAGGGAATCAGCCCCAGCATTTT. Amino acid sequence: CASSSAGTGNQPQHF.

There are a few counts of this clone. The V and J genes are TRBV7-2 and TRBJ1-3, with D hard to call. The CDR3 totals 16 residues. The germline CDR1 and CDR2 sequences are SGHTA and FQGNSA. Trimming cost V 1 base and J 0 bases, with 10 bases left between them. The CDR3 is CASSLVPESSGNTIYF. The CDR3 region has the DNA TGTGCCAGCAGCTTAGTTCCGGAGAGCTCTGGAAACACCATATATTTT.

This clone was observed a handful of times. This chain connects TRBV27 to TRBJ2-1, with D maybe TRBD2 (6 bases). Deletions cut 2 bases from V and 1 base from J, with 12 bases between. This CDR3 is built from 16 residues. Germline V gene lookup returns CDR1 MNHEY and CDR2 SMNVEV (reference sequence). The CDR3 DNA reads as TGTGCCAGCAGTTTACGGGGGACTTCTTCCTACAATGAGCAGTTCTTC. Translated: CASSLRGTSSYNEQFF.

The chain is built from TRBV7-9 and TRBJ2-7; D is unclear. CDR1 and CDR2 (germline): SEHNR, FQNEAQ (reference sequence). Trimming removed 4 bases at V and 6 bases at J, with 10 bases between. CDR3 length: 12 amino acids. This chain's CDR3 is CASSYRALEQYF. The DNA of the CDR3 is TGTGCCAGCAGCTATCGCGCCCTCGAGCAGTACTTC.

This chain links TRBV6-4 with TRBJ1-2; no reliable D call. The CDR3 runs to 12 residues. V was trimmed by 3 bases and J by 4 bases, leaving 6 bases between them. From germline, CDR1 is MRHNA and CDR2 SNTAGT. In DNA form, the CDR3 reads TGTGCCAGCAGTGATGTCGGCTATGGCTACACCTTC. Amino acids: CASSDVGYGYTF.

The chain links TRBV4-1 to TRBJ1-1; possibly TRBD1 for D (5 bases). The CDR3 sequence is 15 residues long. Germline loops: CDR1 MGHRA, CDR2 YSYEKL. Trimming cost V 4 bases and J 4 bases, with 16 bases left between them. CDR3 DNA: TGCGCCAGCAGCCCATACGGGACGGAAGGCACTGAAGCTTTCTTT. Its translation is CASSPYGTEGTEAFF.